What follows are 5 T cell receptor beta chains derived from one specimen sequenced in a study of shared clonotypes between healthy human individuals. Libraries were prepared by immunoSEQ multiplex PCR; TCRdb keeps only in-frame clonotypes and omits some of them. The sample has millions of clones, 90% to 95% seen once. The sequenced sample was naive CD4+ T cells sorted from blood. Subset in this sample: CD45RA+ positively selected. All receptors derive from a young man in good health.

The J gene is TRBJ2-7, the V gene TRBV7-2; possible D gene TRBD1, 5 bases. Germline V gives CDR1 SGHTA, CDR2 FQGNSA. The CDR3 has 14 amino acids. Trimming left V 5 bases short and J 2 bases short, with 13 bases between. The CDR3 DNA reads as TGTGCCAGCAGCGTCGATTGGGGCCCCTACGAGCAGTACTTC. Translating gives CASSVDWGPYEQYF. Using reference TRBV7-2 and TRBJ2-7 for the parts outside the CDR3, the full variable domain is GAGVSQSPSNKVTEKGKDVELRCDPISGHTALYWYRQSLGQGLEFLIYFQGNSAPDKSGLPSDRFSAERTGGSVSTLTIQRTQQEDSAVYLCASSVDWGPYEQYFGPGTRLTVT.

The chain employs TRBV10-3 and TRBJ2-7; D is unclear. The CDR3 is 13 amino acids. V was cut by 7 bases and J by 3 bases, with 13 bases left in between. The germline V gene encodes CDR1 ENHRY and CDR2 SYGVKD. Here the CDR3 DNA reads TGTGCCATCACCCCAGGATCCCACTACGAGCAGTACTTC. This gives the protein CAITPGSHYEQYF.

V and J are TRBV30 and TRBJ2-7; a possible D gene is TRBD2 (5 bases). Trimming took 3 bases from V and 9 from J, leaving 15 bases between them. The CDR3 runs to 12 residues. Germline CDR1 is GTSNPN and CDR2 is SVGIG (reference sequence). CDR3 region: CAWSDGPGGQYF. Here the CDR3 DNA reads TGTGCCTGGAGCGACGGTCCCGGAGGGCAGTACTTC. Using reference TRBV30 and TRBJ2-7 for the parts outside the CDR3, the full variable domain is SQTIHQWPATLVQPVGSPLSLECTVEGTSNPNLYWYRQAAGRGLQLLFYSVGIGQISSEVPQNLSASRPQDRQFILSSKKLLLSDSGFYLCAWSDGPGGQYFGPGTRLTVT.

This chain's CDR3 is CASSKALQGNTIYF. The CDR3 DNA reads TGTGCCAGCAGCAAAGCGTTACAGGGAAACACCATATATTTT. This rearrangement joins TRBV21-1 to TRBJ1-3; the table's D call, TRBD1, was not checked against the DNA. TRBV21-1 is annotated as a pseudogene. The CDR3 consists of 14 residues.

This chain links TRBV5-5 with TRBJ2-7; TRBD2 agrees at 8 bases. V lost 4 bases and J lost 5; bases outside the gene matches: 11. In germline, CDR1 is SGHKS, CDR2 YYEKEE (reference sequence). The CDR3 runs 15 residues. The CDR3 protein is CASSPPAGVWDEQYF. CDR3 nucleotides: TGTGCCAGCAGCCCACCAGCGGGGGTTTGGGACGAGCAGTACTTC.